The 5 T cell receptor beta chains reported below all come from one sample, sequenced in a study of PD-1 blockade in classical Hodgkin lymphoma. Noted time point: cycle 4 day 1 (C4D1), after around six weeks of nivolumab. Each patient experienced a relapse that followed autologous stem cell transplantation, and brentuximab vedotin exposure varied. Magnetic negative selection was used to purify CD4+ T cells from PBMCs that had been thawed. The assay was immunoSEQ multiplex PCR, and TCRdb's table has in-frame clones only and misses some. The sample contains 25,000 to 35,000 clones, roughly 80% of which appear only once. This specimen consisted of CD4+ T cells from blood, obtained before the fourth cycle of nivolumab. These receptors all come from a human donor with classical Hodgkin lymphoma.

In its sample, this clone was seen a few times. The chain is built from TRBV5-1 and TRBJ1-1; 7 bases line up with TRBD1. The germline CDR1 and CDR2 sequences are SGHRS and YFSETQ. CDR3 length: 15 amino acids. Trimming at V came to 4 bases and at J to 0 bases, leaving 6 bases not matched to a gene. The chain's CDR3 is CASSGVGQMNTEAFF. The CDR3 coding sequence is TGCGCCAGCAGCGGAGTGGGACAGATGAACACTGAAGCTTTCTTT.

The count of this clone is one. The gene calls are TRBV4-1 and TRBJ2-1; the match to TRBD2 covers 7 bases. The CDR3 runs 18 residues. V gave up 1 base and J gave up 6 bases; unmatched junction bases: 15. CDR1 is MGHRA, CDR2 YSYEKL, per germline. The CDR3 DNA is TGCGCCAGCAGCCAAGCCGGGGGGAGGATCCCGATTCCCAATGAGCAGTTCTTC. Translating gives CASSQAGGRIPIPNEQFF.

J is TRBJ1-1 and V is TRBV9; 8 nucleotides match TRBD1. The V and J ends lost 4 bases and 2 bases, in that order; junction bases with no gene match: 4. The CDR3 has 14 amino acids. Germline V gene lookup returns CDR1 SGDLS and CDR2 YYNGEE. DNA of the CDR3: TGTGCCAGCAGCCCTGGACAGGGCAACACTGAAGCTTTCTTT. It is translated as CASSPGQGNTEAFF.

The rearrangement uses TRBV19 and TRBJ1-5; 7 nucleotides agree with TRBD1. With 8 bases clipped from V and 7 bases from J, the junction kept 11 bases outside the gene matches. CDR1 and CDR2 (germline): LNHDA, SQIVND (reference sequence). CDR3 length: 14 amino acids. The chain's CDR3 is CASDWGQHNQPQHF. CDR3 DNA: TGTGCCAGTGATTGGGGACAGCATAACCAGCCCCAGCATTTT.

This clone was picked up one time. The V gene is TRBV5-1, the J gene TRBJ2-2; D gene uncertain. The CDR3 spans 15 residues. Trimming removed 4 bases at V and 2 bases at J, with 12 bases between. Germline loops: CDR1 SGHRS, CDR2 YFSETQ. The CDR3 reads CASSPDGRNTGELFF. The CDR3 DNA is TGCGCCAGCAGCCCGGACGGCAGAAACACCGGGGAGCTGTTTTTT.